One T cell receptor (beta chain) is described in this entry. The sample belongs to a study of blood T cell repertoires in COVID-19. Trimming stripped 4 bases from V and 7 bases from J, with 11 bases between. Germline-derived CDR1 and CDR2 are LGHDT and YNNKEL (reference sequence). There are 14 residues in the CDR3. Sequencing used immunoSEQ multiplex PCR; TCRdb keeps in-frame clones, though not all of them. The sample contains about 200,000 clones, 86% of which appear only once. The sequence was obtained from a man aged 35-49 years with acute COVID-19. Sequencing was performed on PBMCs or T cells enriched from blood (not recorded which). This sequence joins TRBV3-1 (or the pseudogene TRBV3-2) and TRBJ1-6, with D unresolved. CDR3 in DNA: TGTGCCAGCAGCCCGGGCCCGGGGAATTCACCCCTCCACTTT. It encodes CASSPGPGNSPLHF.